This TCR beta chain was profiled in a study of blood T cell repertoires in COVID-19. Across the study: The study drew acute and convalescent COVID-19 samples from the United States, Italy and Spain. T cells, B-cell-depleted T cells, or PBMCs supplied cDNA or gDNA.

In the original workflow: Reference gene primers were amplified, and this amplification served to estimate nucleated cell counts. TCRdb's table, derived via immunoSEQ multiplex PCR, lists solely in-frame clones and lacks some. V, J and clone size are taken as reported in that table, and D and trimming were inferred from the DNA itself. Among 64,000 or so clones, approximately 86% were seen once, and the ten largest hold roughly 1.2%. The CDR3 is 13 residues long. V shed 4 bases and J shed 5 bases, with 6 bases lying between them. Germline CDR1 and CDR2: ENHRY and SYGVKD. The V and J genes are TRBV10-3 and TRBJ1-6; no clear D gene. Sequencing input: peripheral blood. The receptor's source is a man between 35 and 55 years old with acute or convalescent COVID-19. The DNA of the CDR3 is TGTGCCATCAGTGGACGGGATAATTCACCCCTCCACTTT. Its translation is CAISGRDNSPLHF.